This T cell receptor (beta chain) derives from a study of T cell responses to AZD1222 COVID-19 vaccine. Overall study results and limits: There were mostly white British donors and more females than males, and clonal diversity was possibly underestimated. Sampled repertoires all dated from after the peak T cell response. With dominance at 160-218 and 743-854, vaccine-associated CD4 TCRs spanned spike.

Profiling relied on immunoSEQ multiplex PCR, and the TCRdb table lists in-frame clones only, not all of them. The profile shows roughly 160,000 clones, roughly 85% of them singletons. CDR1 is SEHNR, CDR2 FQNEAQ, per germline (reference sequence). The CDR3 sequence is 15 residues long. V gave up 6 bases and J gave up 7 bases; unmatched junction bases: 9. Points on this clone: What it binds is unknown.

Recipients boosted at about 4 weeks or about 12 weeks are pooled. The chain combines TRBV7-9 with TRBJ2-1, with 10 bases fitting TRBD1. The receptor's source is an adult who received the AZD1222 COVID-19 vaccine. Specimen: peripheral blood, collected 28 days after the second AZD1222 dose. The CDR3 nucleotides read TGTGCCAGCAGTAGACAGGGGGCCGCGGGGAATGAGCAGTTCTTC. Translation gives CASSRQGAAGNEQFF.